This TCR beta chain originates from a study of a mutant IDH1 vaccine in newly diagnosed glioma. The wider study: Before enrollment, patients got radiotherapy alone, temozolomide alone, or mostly the combination.

Sample time point: week 5, during vaccination. Vaccination used 300 ug of mutant IDH1 20-mer peptide per dose, with topical imiquimod. Points on this clone: The antigen is unknown.

CDR1 and CDR2 (germline): MNHNY, SVGAGI (reference sequence). The V end lost 6 bases, the J end lost 1 base, and 13 bases lay between the germline ends. The CDR3 has 15 amino acids. The protocol was immunoSEQ multiplex PCR, while the TCRdb copy is restricted to in-frame clones and leaves out a portion. The table records about 56,000 clones, 75% to 90% of them present only once. The sequence was obtained from a woman aged 40-49 years with glioma. The gene calls are TRBV6-6 and TRBJ2-4; tentatively, D is TRBD1 (7 bases). The sample in question was PBMCs, obtained from a glioma patient whose treatment included an IDH1 peptide vaccine. The CDR3 is CASRSTGRAKNIQYF. In DNA, the CDR3 is TGTGCCAGCAGGTCGACAGGGAGGGCCAAAAACATTCAGTACTTC.